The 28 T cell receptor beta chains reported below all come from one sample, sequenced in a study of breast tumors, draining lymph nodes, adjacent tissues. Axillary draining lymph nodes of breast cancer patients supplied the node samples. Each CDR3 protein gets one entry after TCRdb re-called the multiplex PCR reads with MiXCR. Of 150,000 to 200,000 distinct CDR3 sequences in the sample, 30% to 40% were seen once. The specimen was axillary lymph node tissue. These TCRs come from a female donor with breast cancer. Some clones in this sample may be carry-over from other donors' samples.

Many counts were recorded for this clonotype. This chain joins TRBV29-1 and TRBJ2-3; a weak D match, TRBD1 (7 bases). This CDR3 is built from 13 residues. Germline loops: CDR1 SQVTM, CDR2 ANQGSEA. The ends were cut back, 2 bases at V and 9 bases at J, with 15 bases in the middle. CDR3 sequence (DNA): TGCAGCGTTGAACCATCCGCAGGGGGGACGCAGTATTTT. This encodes CSVEPSAGGTQYF.

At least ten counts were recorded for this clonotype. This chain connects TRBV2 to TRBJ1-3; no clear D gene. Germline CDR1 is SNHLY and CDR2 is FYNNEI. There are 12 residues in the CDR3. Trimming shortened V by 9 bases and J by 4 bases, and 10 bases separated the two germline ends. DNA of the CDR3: TGTGCCAGAGGTCCCCTCGGAAACACCATATATTTT. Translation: CARGPLGNTIYF.

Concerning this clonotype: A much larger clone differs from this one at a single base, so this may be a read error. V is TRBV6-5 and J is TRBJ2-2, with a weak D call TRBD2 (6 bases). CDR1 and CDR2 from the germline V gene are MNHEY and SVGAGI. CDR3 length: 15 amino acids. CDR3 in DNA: TGTGCCAGCAGTCACTCGTCGACGGGCTTCCGGGAGCTGCTTTTT. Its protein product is CASSHSSTGFRELLF.

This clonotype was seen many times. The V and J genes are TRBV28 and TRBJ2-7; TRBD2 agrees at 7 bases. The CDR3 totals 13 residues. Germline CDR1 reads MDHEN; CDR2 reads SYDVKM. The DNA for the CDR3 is TGTGCTACATGGGAGGGACGCAGCTACGAGCAGTACTTC. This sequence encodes CATWEGRSYEQYF.

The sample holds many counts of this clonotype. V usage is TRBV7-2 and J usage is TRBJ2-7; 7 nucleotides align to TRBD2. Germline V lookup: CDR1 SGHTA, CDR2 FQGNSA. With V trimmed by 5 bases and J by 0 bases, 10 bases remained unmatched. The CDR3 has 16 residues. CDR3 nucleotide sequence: TGTGCCAGCAGCCGAACCATTAGCGGGCCCTCCTACGAGCAGTACTTC. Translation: CASSRTISGPSYEQYF.

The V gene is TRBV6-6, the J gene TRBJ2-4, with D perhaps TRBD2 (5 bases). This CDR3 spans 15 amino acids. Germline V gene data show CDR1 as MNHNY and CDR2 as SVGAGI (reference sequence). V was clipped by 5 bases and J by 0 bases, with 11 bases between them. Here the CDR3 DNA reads TGTGCCAGCAGTCACGGTGAGGGAGCCAAAAACATTCAGTACTTC. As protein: CASSHGEGAKNIQYF.

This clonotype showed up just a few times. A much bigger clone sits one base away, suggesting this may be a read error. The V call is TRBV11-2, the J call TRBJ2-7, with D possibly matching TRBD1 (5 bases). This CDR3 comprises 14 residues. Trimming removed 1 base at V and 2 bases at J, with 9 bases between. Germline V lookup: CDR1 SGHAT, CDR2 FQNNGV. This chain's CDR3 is CASSLVGATYEQYF. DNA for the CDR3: TGTGCCAGCAGCTTAGTAGGGGCGACCTACGAGCAGTACTTC. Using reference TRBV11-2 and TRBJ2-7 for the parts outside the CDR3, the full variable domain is EAGVAQSPRYKIIEKRQSVAFWCNPISGHATLYWYQQILGQGPKLLIQFQNNGVVDDSQLPKDRFSAERLKGVDSTLKIQPAKLEDSAVYLCASSLVGATYEQYFGPGTRLTVT.

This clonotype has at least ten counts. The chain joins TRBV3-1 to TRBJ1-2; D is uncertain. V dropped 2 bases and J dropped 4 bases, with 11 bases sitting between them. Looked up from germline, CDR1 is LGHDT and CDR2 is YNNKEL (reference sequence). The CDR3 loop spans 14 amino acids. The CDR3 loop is CASSQREFTYGYTF. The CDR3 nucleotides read TGTGCCAGCAGCCAACGGGAGTTTACCTATGGCTACACCTTC.

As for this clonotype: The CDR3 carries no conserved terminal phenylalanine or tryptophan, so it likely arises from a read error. The DNA of the CDR3 is TGTGCCAGCAGCCAAGAGGACAGGGTTACCTACGAGCAGTACCTC. Protein product: CASSQEDRVTYEQYL. The V call is TRBV4-2, the J call TRBJ2-7; 8 bases map to TRBD1. The CDR3 is made up of 15 amino acids. The V and J ends lost 0 bases and 2 bases, in that order; junction bases with no gene match: 3. Germline CDR1 is LGHNA and CDR2 is YNFKEQ.

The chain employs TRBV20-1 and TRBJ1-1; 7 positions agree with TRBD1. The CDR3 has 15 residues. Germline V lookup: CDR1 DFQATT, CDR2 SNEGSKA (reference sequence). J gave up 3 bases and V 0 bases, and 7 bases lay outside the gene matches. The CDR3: CSARDVGGRDTEAFF. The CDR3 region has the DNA TGCAGTGCTAGAGATGTAGGGGGCAGGGACACTGAAGCTTTCTTT.

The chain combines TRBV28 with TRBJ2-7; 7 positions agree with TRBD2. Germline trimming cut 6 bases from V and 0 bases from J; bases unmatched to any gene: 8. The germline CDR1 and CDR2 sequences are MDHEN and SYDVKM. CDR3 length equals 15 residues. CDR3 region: CASSPPGLTSYEQYF. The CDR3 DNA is TGTGCCAGCAGCCCTCCGGGACTAACCTCCTACGAGCAGTACTTC.

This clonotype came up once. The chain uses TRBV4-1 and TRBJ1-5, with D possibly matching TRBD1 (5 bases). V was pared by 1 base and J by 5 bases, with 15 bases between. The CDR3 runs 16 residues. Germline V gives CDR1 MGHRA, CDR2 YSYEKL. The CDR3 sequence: CASSQAYGHADQPQHF. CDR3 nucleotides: TGCGCCAGCAGCCAAGCGTACGGACACGCCGATCAGCCCCAGCATTTT.

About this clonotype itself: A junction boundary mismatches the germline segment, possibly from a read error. CDR3 nucleotide sequence: TGCAGTGCTAGAACAGGGACTAACCCCACTCAGCCCCGGCATTTT. Translated: CSARTGTNPTQPRHF. The J gene is TRBJ1-5, the V gene TRBV20-1; the D gene is possibly TRBD1 (6 bases). The CDR3 spans 15 residues. The germline CDR1 and CDR2 sequences are DFQATT and SNEGSKA (reference sequence).

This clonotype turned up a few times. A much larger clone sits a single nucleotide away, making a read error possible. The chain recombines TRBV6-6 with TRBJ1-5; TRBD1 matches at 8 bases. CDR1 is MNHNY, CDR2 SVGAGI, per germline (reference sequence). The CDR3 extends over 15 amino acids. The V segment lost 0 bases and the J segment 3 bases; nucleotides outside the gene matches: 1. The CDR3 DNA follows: TGTGCCAGCAGTTACTCGACAGGGGACAATCAGCCCCAGCATTTT. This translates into CASSYSTGDNQPQHF.

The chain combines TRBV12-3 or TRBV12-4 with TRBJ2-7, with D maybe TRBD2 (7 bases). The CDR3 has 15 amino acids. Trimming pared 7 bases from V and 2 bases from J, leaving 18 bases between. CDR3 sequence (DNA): TGTGCCAGCACCAATCGGGCGGGGGCACCCTACGAGCAGTACTTC. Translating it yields CASTNRAGAPYEQYF.

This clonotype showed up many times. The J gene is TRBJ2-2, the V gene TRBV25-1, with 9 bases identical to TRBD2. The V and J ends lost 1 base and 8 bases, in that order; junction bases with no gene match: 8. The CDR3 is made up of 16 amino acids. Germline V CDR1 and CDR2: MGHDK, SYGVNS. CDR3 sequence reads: CASSESPISGSGELFF. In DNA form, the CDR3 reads TGTGCCAGCAGTGAATCTCCTATTAGCGGGAGTGGGGAGCTGTTTTTT. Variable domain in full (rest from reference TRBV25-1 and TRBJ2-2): EADIYQTPRYLVIGTGKKITLECSQTMGHDKMYWYQQDPGMELHLIHYSYGVNSTEKGDLSSESTVSRIRTEHFPLTLESARPSHTSQYLCASSESPISGSGELFFGEGSRLTVL.

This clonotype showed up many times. In DNA, the CDR3 is TGTGCCAGTAGAGTGGCTAGCGGGAATGTCTACGAGCAGTACTTC. This sequence encodes CASRVASGNVYEQYF. This chain uses TRBV19 with TRBJ2-7, with 9 bases that match TRBD2. With V trimmed by 6 bases and J by 3 bases, 9 bases remained unmatched. The length of the CDR3 is 15 residues. Germline CDR1 is LNHDA and CDR2 is SQIVND (reference sequence).

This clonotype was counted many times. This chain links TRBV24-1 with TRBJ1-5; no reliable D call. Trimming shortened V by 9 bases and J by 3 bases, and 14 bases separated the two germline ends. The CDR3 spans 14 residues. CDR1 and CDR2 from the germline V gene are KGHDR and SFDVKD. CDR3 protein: CATSRRATNQPQHF. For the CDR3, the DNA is TGTGCCACCTCCCGGAGAGCGACCAATCAGCCCCAGCATTTT.

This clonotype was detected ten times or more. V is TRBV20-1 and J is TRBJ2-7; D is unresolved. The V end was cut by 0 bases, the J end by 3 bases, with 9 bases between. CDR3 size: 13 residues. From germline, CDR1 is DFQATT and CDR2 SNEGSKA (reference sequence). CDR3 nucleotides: TGCAGTGCTAGAGAGGTAGAGAACTACGAGCAGTACTTC. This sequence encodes CSAREVENYEQYF.

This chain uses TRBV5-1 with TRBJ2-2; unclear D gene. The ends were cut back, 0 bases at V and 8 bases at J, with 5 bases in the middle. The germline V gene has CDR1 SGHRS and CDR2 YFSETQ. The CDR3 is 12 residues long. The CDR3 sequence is CASSLDGGELFF. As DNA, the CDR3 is TGCGCCAGCAGCTTGGACGGTGGGGAGCTGTTTTTT.

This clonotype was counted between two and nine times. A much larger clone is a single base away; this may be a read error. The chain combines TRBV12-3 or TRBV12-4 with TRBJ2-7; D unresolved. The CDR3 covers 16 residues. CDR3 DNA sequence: TGTGCCAGCAGTTTAAGGAGAGGCGTCTCTCCGTACGGGCAGTACTTC. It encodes CASSLRRGVSPYGQYF.

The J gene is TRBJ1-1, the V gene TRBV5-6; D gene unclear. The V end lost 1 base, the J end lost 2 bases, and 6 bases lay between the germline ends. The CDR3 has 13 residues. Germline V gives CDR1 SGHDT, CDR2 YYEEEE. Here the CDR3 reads CASSLFYNTEAFF. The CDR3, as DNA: TGTGCCAGCAGCTTGTTCTATAACACTGAAGCTTTCTTT.

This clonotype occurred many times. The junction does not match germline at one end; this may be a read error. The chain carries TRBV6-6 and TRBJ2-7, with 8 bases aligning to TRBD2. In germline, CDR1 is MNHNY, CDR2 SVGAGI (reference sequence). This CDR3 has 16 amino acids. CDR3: CASSHSGPGRGNEQYF. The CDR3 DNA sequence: TGTGCCAGCAGTCACTCCGGTCCCGGGAGGGGCAACGAGCAGTACTTC.

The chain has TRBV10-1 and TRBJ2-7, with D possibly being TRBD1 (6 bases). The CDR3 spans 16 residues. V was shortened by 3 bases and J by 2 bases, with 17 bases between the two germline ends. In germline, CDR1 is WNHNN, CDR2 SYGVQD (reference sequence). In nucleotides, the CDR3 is TGCGCCAGCAGTGACTCAATGAGGGGGACAACCTACGAGCAGTACTTC. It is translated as CASSDSMRGTTYEQYF.

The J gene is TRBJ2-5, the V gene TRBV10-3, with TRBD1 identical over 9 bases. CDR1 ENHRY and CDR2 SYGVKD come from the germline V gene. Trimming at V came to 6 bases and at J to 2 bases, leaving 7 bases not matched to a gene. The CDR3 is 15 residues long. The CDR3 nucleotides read TGTGCCATCAGCGCCGGGACAGGGACTCAAGAGACCCAGTACTTC. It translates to CAISAGTGTQETQYF.

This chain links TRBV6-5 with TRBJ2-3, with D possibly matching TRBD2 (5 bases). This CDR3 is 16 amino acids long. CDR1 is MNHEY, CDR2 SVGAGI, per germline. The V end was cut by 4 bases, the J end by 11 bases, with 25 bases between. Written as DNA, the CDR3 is TGTGCCAGCAGTTTAACCGAGACTACTACCTACAATGAGCAGTATTTT. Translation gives CASSLTETTTYNEQYF.

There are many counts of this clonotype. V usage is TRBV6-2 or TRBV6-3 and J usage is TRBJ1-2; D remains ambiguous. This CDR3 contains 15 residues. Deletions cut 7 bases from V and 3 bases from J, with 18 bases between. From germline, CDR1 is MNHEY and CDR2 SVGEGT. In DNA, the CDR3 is TGTGCCAGCATCCGTGTGCCCTCCTTTGACTATGGCTACACCTTC. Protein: CASIRVPSFDYGYTF.

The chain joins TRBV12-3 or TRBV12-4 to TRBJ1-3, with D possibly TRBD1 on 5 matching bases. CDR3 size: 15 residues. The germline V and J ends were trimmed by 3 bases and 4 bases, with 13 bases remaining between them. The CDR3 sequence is CASSFYGASGNTIYF. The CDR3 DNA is TGTGCCAGCAGTTTTTATGGGGCAAGCGGAAACACCATATATTTT.